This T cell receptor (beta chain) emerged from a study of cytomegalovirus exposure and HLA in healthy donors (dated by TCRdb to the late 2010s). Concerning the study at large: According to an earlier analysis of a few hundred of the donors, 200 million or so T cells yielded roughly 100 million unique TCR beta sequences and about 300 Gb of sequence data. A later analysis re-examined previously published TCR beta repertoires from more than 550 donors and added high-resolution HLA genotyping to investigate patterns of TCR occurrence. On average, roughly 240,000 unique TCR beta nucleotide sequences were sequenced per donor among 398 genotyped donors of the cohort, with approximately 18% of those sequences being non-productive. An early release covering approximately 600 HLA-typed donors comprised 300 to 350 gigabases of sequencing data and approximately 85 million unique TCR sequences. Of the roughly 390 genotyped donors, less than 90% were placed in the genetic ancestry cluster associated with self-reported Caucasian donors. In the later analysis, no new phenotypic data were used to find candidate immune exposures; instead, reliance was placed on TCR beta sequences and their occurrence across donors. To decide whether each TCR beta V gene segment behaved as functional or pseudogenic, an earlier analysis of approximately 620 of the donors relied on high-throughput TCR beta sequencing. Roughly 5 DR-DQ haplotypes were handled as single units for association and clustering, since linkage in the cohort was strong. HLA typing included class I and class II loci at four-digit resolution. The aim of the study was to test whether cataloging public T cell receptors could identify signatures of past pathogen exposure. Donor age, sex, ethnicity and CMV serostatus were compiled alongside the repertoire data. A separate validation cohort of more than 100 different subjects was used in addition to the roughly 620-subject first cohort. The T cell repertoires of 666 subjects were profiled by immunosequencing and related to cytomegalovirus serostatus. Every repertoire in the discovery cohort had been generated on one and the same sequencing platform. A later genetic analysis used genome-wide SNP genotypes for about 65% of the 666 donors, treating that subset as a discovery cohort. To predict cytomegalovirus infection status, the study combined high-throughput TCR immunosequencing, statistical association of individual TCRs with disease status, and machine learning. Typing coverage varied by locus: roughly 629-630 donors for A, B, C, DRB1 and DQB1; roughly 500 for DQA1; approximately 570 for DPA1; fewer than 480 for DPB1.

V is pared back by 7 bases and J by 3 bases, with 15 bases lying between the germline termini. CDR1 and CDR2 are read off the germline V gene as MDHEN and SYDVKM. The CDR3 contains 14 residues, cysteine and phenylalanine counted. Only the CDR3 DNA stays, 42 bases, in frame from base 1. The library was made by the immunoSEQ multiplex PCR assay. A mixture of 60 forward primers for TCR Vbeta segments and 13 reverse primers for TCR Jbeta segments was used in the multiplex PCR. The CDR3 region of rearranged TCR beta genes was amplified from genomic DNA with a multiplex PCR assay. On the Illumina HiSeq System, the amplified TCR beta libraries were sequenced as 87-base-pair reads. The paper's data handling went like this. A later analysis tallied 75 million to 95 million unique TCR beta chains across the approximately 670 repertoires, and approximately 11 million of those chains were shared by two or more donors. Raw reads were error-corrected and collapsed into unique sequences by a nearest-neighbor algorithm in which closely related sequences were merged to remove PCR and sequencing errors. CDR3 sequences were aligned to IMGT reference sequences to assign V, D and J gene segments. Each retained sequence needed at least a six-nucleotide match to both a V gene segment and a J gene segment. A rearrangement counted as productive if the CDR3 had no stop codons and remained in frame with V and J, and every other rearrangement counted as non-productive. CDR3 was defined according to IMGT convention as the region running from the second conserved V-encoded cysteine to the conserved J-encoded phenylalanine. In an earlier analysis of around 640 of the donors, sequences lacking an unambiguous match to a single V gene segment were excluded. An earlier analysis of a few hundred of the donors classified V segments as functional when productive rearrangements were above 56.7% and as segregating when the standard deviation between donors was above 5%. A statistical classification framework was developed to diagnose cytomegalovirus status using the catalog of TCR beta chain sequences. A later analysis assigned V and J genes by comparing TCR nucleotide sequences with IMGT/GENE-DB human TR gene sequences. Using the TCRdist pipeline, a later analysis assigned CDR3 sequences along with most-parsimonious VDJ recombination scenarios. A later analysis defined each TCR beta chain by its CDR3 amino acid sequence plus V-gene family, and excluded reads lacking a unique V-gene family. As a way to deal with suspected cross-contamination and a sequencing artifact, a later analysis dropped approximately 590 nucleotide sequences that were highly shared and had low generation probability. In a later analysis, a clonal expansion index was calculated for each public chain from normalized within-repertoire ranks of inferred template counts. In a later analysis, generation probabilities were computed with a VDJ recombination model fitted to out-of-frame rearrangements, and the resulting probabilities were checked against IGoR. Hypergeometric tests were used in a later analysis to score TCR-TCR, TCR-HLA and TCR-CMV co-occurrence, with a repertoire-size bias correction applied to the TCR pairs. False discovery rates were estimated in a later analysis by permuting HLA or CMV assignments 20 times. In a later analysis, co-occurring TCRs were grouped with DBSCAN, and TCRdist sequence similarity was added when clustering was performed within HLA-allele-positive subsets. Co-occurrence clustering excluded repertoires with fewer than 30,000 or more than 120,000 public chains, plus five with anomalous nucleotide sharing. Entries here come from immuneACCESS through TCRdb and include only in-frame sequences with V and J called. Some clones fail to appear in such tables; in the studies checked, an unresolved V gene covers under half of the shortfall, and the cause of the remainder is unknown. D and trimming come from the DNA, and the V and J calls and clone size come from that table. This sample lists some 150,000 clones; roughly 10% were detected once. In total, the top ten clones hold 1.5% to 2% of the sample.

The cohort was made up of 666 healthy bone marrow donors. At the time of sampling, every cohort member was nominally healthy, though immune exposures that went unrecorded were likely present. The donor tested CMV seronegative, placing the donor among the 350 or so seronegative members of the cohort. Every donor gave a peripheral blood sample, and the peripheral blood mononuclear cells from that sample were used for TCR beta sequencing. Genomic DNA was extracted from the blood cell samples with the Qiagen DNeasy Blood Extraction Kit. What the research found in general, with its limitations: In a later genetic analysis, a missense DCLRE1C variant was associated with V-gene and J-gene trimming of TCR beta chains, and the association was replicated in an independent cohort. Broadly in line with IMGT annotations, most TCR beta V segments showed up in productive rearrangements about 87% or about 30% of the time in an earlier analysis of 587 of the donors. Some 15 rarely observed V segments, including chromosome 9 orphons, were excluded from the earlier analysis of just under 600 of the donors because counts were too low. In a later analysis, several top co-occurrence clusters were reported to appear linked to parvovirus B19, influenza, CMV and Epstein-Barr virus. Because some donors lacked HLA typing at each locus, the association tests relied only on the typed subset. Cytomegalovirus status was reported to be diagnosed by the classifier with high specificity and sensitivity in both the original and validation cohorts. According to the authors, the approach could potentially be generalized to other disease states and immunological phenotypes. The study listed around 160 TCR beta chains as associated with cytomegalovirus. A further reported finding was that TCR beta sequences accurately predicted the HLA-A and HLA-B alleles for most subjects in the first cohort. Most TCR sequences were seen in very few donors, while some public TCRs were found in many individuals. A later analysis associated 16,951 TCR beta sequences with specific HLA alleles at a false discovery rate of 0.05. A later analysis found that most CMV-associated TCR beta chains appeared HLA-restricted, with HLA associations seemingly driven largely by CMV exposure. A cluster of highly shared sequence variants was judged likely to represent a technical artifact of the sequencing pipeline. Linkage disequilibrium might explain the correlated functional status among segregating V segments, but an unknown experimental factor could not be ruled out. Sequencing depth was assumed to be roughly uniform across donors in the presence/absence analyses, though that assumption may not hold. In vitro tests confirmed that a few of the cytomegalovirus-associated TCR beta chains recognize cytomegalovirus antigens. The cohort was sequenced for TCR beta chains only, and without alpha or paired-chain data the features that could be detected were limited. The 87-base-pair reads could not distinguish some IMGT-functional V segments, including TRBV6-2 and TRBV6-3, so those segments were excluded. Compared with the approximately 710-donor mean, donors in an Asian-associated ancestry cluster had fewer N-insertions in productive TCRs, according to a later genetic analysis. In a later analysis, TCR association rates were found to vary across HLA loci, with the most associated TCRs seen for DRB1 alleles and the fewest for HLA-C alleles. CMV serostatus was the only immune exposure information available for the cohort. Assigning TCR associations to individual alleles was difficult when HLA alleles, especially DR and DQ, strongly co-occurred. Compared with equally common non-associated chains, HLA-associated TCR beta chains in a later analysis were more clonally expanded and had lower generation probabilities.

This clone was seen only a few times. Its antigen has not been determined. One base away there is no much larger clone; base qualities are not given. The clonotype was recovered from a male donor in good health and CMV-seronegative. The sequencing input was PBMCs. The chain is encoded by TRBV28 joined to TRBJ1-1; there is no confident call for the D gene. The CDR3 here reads CASIRRESDTEAFF. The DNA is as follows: TGTGCCAGCATTAGGAGGGAATCGGACACTGAAGCTTTCTTT.